A single sample is the source of the 19 T cell receptor beta chains below, sequenced in a study of T cell repertoires in cytomegalovirus infection. TCRdb analysed the reads with MiXCR anew, one entry per CDR3 protein. The sample consists of 150,000 to 200,000 distinct CDR3 sequences, 28% of them appearing once. Material for sequencing was PBMCs. The receptors were gathered from a human donor in good health (CMV status not recorded). Some clones in this sample may be carry-over from other donors' samples.

The chain uses TRBV6-1 and TRBJ2-3, with TRBD2 matching over 7 bases. The CDR3 is 14 amino acids. With V trimmed by 7 bases and J by 2 bases, 6 bases remained unmatched. Germline CDR1 MNHNS, CDR2 SASEGT. CDR3 DNA: TGTGCCAGCACCCTCCGACTAGCCACAGATACGCAGTATTTT. Its translation: CASTLRLATDTQYF.

This clonotype has only a few counts. The chain is built from TRBV6-5 and TRBJ1-2, with 8 bases aligning to TRBD1. J was trimmed by 8 bases and V by 5 bases; bases with no gene match: 19. The CDR3 has 17 amino acids. Germline lookup yields CDR1 MNHEY and CDR2 SVGAGI. Written as DNA, the CDR3 is TGTGCCAGCAGTGACGGAGGACAGGGAAGCTATTTACAGGGCTACACCTTC. It specifies CASSDGGQGSYLQGYTF.

This clonotype was recorded a few times. A junction boundary mismatches the germline segment, possibly from a read error. The chain recombines TRBV6-1 with TRBJ1-6; no reliable D call. Germline V gene lookup returns CDR1 MNHNS and CDR2 SASEGT. The CDR3 totals 17 residues. CDR3 protein: CAGSSESEEIYNSPLHF. The DNA of the CDR3 is TGTGCCGGCAGTTCTGAATCCGAGGAGATCTATAATTCACCCCTCCACTTT.

Comments on this clonotype: A much larger clone differs by one base, so this may be a read error. The rearrangement links TRBV7-2 to TRBJ2-1; D tentatively reads TRBD1 or TRBD2 (6 bases each). Germline loops: CDR1 SGHTA, CDR2 FQGNSA. The V gene lost 2 bases and the J gene lost 6 bases, with 14 bases spanning the gap. The CDR3 length is 15 residues. CDR3 DNA: TGTGCCAGCAGCTTAAGTGGGGGGCGCCTCAATGAGCAGTTCTTC. Protein product: CASSLSGGRLNEQFF.

V usage is TRBV2 and J usage is TRBJ2-1; TRBD2 matches at 11 bases. CDR1 and CDR2 from the germline V gene are SNHLY and FYNNEI. This CDR3 has 16 residues. V shed 6 bases, J shed 7 bases, and the junction held 11 bases outside the gene matches. This CDR3 reads CASSSTGLAGINEQFF. CDR3 nucleotides: TGTGCCAGCAGCTCCACCGGACTAGCGGGCATAAATGAGCAGTTCTTC.

V is TRBV25-1 and J is TRBJ2-7; D not resolved. V was trimmed by 5 bases and J by 5 bases, leaving 10 bases between them. In germline, CDR1 is MGHDK, CDR2 SYGVNS. This CDR3 is built from 12 residues. The CDR3 loop reads CASSRFFHEQYF. The CDR3 DNA reads TGTGCCAGCAGTCGGTTTTTCCACGAGCAGTACTTC.

The chain carries TRBV5-6 and TRBJ1-1; 8 positions match TRBD1. Germline CDR1 and CDR2: SGHDT and YYEEEE. Unmatched junction bases numbered 14, after V lost 5 bases and J lost 5 bases. The CDR3 contains 16 residues. The CDR3 loop reads CASSYDRGLVGTEAFF. The CDR3 nucleotides read TGTGCCAGCAGTTACGACAGGGGACTAGTAGGGACTGAAGCTTTCTTT.

This clonotype was counted a few times. The V gene is TRBV20-1, the J gene TRBJ1-4, with D tentatively TRBD1 (6 bases). Trimming pared 0 bases from V and 0 bases from J, leaving 14 bases between. From germline, CDR1 is DFQATT and CDR2 SNEGSKA (reference sequence). The CDR3 covers 17 residues. CDR3 in DNA: TGCAGTGCTAGAGATTGGCAGGGGAGTACAACTAATGAAAAACTGTTTTTT. It codes for CSARDWQGSTTNEKLFF.

At least ten counts were recorded for this clonotype. The rearrangement links TRBV7-8 to TRBJ1-2, with D perhaps matching TRBD1 (5 bases). CDR3 length equals 14 residues. V lost 0 bases and J 8 bases, leaving 13 bases between the germline ends. Germline V lookup: CDR1 SGHVS, CDR2 FQNEAQ. This CDR3 is CASSLAGGWGGYTF. CDR3 coding DNA: TGTGCCAGCAGCTTAGCGGGGGGGTGGGGAGGCTACACCTTC.

This rearrangement joins TRBV29-1 to TRBJ1-1; 7 positions agree with TRBD1. Germline CDR1 is SQVTM and CDR2 is ANQGSEA. The length of the CDR3 is 14 residues. Germline trimming cut 0 bases from V and 3 bases from J; bases unmatched to any gene: 4. CDR3 nucleotides: TGCAGCGTTGAAGAGACAGGGTATTACACTGAAGCTTTCTTT. Its translation is CSVEETGYYTEAFF.

This clonotype was detected ten times or more. V is TRBV7-3 and J is TRBJ1-2; D is perhaps TRBD1 (5 bases). This CDR3 region has 13 residues. V was pared by 3 bases and J by 6 bases, with 11 bases between. The V gene's germline CDR1 is SGHTA and CDR2 FQGTGA. CDR3 region: CASSLNRGDGYTF. CDR3 DNA sequence: TGTGCCAGCAGCTTGAACCGGGGGGATGGCTACACCTTC.

This clonotype has ten or more counts. The chain recombines TRBV7-3 with TRBJ2-1, with TRBD2 matching 8 bases. CDR3 length: 16 amino acids. Per germline, CDR1 SGHTA and CDR2 FQGTGA. V dropped 5 bases and J dropped 5; count of bases not matched to a gene: 11. The CDR3 loop reads CASSPEGGGSNNEQFF. In nucleotides, the CDR3 is TGTGCCAGCAGCCCCGAGGGCGGGGGGTCGAACAATGAGCAGTTCTTC.

This clonotype was counted many times. The chain joins TRBV7-2 to TRBJ2-7; maybe TRBD2 (6 bases). The germline gives CDR1 SGHTA, CDR2 FQGNSA. V was clipped by 5 bases and J by 2 bases, with 19 bases between them. The CDR3 loop spans 16 amino acids. The CDR3 loop is CASSPGPGDSPYEQYF. The DNA of the CDR3 is TGTGCCAGCAGCCCTGGGCCGGGGGATTCGCCCTACGAGCAGTACTTC.

The sample holds a few counts of this clonotype. J is TRBJ1-1 and V is TRBV19, with 8 positions matching TRBD1. V dropped 7 bases and J dropped 1; count of bases not matched to a gene: 5. Germline CDR1 and CDR2: LNHDA and SQIVND (reference sequence). This CDR3 is 14 amino acids long. The DNA for the CDR3 is TGTGCCAGTACCCCGGACAGGGCGAACACTGAAGCTTTCTTT. It codes for CASTPDRANTEAFF.

The J gene is TRBJ1-5, the V gene TRBV30; 8 bases fit TRBD1. V shed 6 bases and J 7 bases; nucleotides not matched to a gene: 14. This CDR3 contains 15 residues. Germline CDR1 is GTSNPN and CDR2 is SVGIG (reference sequence). CDR3 sequence (DNA): TGTGCCTGTAATGATATGGGACAGGATCTACAGCCCCAGCATTTT. It codes for CACNDMGQDLQPQHF.

The V call is TRBV12-3 or TRBV12-4, the J call TRBJ2-1; TRBD1 might be the D (5 bases). V was shortened by 2 bases and J by 0 bases, with 11 bases between the two germline ends. This CDR3 comprises 16 residues. CDR3 loop: CASSLLGESSYNEQFF. The DNA of the CDR3 is TGTGCCAGCAGTTTATTAGGGGAATCCTCCTACAATGAGCAGTTCTTC.

This clonotype was counted between two and nine times. J is TRBJ2-2 and V is TRBV18, with 7 positions matching TRBD2. Germline lookup yields CDR1 KGHSH and CDR2 LQKENI. This CDR3 region has 15 residues. The trim removed 6 bases at V and 4 bases at J, leaving 8 bases unmatched. This CDR3 reads CASSQTSTSTGELFF. The CDR3 nucleotides are TGTGCCAGCTCCCAGACTAGCACGAGCACCGGGGAGCTGTTTTTT.

This chain connects TRBV5-5 to TRBJ2-5; perhaps TRBD1 as D (5 bases). The V gene lost 5 bases and the J gene lost 4 bases, with 15 bases spanning the gap. CDR3 length: 14 residues. CDR1 and CDR2 (germline): SGHKS, YYEKEE (reference sequence). CDR3 loop: CASSQEGVRETQYF. The CDR3 DNA is TGTGCCAGCAGTCAAGAAGGGGTACGAGAGACCCAGTACTTC.

This clonotype was observed a few times. This chain uses TRBV20-1 with TRBJ2-1, with no clear D. The CDR3 runs to 16 residues. Trimming stripped 0 bases from V and 7 bases from J, with 19 bases between. Germline CDR1 DFQATT, CDR2 SNEGSKA (reference sequence). Here the CDR3 DNA reads TGCAGTGCTAGAGATAAGTCGCGGAGCGCGTCGAATGAGCAGTTCTTC. This sequence encodes CSARDKSRSASNEQFF.